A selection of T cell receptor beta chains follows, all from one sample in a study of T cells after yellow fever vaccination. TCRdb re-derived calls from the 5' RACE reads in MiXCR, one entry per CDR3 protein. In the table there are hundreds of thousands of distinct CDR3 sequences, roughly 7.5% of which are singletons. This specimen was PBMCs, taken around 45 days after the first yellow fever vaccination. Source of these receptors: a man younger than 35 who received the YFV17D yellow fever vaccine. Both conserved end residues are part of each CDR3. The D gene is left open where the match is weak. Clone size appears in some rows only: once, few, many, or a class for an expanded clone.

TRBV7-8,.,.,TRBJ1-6,TGTGCCAGCAGCTTAGCGGGGTTTATCTCCTATAATTCACCCCTCCACTTT,CASSLAGFISYNSPLHF
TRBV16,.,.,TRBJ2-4,TGTGCCAGCAGCCAATTCCCACACAACGCCAAAAACATTCAGTACTTC,CASSQFPHNAKNIQYF
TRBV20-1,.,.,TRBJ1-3,TGCAGTGCTAGGGACAGCTCTGGAAACACCATATATTTT,CSARDSSGNTIYF
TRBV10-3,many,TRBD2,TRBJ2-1,TGTGCCATCAGTGAACTCGAGCGGGGGGGCCGACGGGAGCAGTTCTTC,CAISELERGGRREQFF
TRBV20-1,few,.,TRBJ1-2,TGCAGTGCTAGACAGATGACACTCTATGGCTACACCTTC,CSARQMTLYGYTF
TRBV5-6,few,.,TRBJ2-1,TGTGCCAGCAGCTTGCTAATGGCGGACAATGAGCAGTTCTTC,CASSLLMADNEQFF
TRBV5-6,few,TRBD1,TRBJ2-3,TGTGCCAGCAGAAGGACAGGGGGGCCGAATACGCAGTATTTT,CASRRTGGPNTQYF
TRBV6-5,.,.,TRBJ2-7,TGTGCCAGCAGTTCCCCGGGGGCTCTCCACGAGCAGTACTTC,CASSSPGALHEQYF
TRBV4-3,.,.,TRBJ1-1,TGCGCCAGCAGCCAAGAGGCCTCGGGATATGAAGCTTTCTTT,CASSQEASGYEAFF
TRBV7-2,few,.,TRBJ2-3,TGTGCCAGCAGCTCGTTCGGCACAGATACGCAGTATTTT,CASSSFGTDTQYF
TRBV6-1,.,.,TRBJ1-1,TGTGCCAGCAGGCCACAGGGGAACACTGAAGCTTTCTTT,CASRPQGNTEAFF
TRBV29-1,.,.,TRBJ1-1,TGCAGCGTTGAGTCGGGCAGGGCGAACACTGAAGCTTTCTTT,CSVESGRANTEAFF
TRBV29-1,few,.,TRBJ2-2,TGCAGCGTTAGGGGTGACGGGGAGCTGTTTTTT,CSVRGDGELFF
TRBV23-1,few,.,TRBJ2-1,TGCGCCAGCAGTCAAGGGATAGTGGATGAGCAGTTCTTC,CASSQGIVDEQFF
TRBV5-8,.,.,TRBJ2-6,TGTGCCAGCAGCTTGGGAGAGCCGTCTGGGGCCAACGTCCTGACTTTC,CASSLGEPSGANVLTF
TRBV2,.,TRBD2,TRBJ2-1,TGTGCCAGCATACGGGACTACCCAAGCAATGAGCAGTTCTTC,CASIRDYPSNEQFF
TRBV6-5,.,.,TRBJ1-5,TGTGCCAGCAGTTTCCAGGGGAGACAGCCCCAGCATTTT,CASSFQGRQPQHF
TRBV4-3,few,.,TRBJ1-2,TGCGCCAGCAGCCAAGATGCCCAGGGTAGGCGAGGCTACACCTTC,CASSQDAQGRRGYTF
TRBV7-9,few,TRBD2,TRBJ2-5,TGTGCCAGCAGCCCAGCTAGCGGGGGAGAGACCCAGTACTTC,CASSPASGGETQYF
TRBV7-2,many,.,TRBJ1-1,TGTGCCAGCAGCTTAGGGGGATGGACTGAAGCTTTCTTT,CASSLGGWTEAFF
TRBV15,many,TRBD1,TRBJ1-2,TGTGCCACCAGCAGAGATCGACGGGACAGGGAAAGGGACTATGGCTACACCTTC,CATSRDRRDRERDYGYTF
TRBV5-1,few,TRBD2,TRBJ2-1,TGCGCCAGCAGCGCGCCACCGGGACTAGCGGGGGGGTCCTCCTACAATGAGCAGTTCTTC,CASSAPPGLAGGSSYNEQFF
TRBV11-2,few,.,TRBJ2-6,TGTGCCAGCAGCTTAAGGGACTCTGGGGCCAACGTCCTGACTTTC,CASSLRDSGANVLTF
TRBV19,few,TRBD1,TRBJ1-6,TGTGCCACTACCGCCGGGACAGGGGCCTATAATTCACCCCTCCACTTT,CATTAGTGAYNSPLHF
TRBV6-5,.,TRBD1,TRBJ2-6,TGTGCCAGCAGTTACACCGGGACAGGGGGGAGTGGGGCCAACGTCCTGACTTTC,CASSYTGTGGSGANVLTF
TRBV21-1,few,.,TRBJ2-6,TGTGCCAGCAGGAAGACAGGTATAATTTACTCTGGGGCCAACGTCCTGACTTTC,CASRKTGIIYSGANVLTF
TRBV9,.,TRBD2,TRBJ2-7,TGTGCCAGCAGCCCCGGGACTAGCGAAAGCTACGAGCAGTACTTC,CASSPGTSESYEQYF
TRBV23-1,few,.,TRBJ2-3,TGCGCCAGCTGTAGGAGGGGAAGCACAGATACGCAGTATTTT,CASCRRGSTDTQYF
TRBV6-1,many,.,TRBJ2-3,TGTGCCAGCAGGTGGGGCGCTGGGGATACGCAGTATTTT,CASRWGAGDTQYF
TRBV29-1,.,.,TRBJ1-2,TGCAGCGTTGAAGATGACAAAAGACGAAACTATGGCTACACCTTC,CSVEDDKRRNYGYTF
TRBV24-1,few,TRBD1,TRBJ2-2,TGTGCCACCAGTGATCACCCGGGACAGGGGGTCACCGGGGAGCTGTTTTTT,CATSDHPGQGVTGELFF
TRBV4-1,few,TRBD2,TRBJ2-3,TGCGCCAGCAGCCACATCGGGGGGATTAGCACAGATACGCAGTATTTT,CASSHIGGISTDTQYF
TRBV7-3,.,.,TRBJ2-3,TGTGCCAGCAGCTTCGGGCTTAGCACAGATACGCAGTATTTT,CASSFGLSTDTQYF
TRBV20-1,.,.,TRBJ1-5,TGCAGTGCTAGAGATGCGAGGAATCAGCCCCAGCATTTT,CSARDARNQPQHF
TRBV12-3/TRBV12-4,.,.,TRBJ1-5,TGTGCCAGCAGTTCCACTACAAATCAGCCCCAGCATTTT,CASSSTTNQPQHF
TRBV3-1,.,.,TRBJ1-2,TGTGCCAGCAGCCCCCGGACCCCACGGAGTGGCTACACCTTC,CASSPRTPRSGYTF
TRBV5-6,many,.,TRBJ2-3,TGTGCCGACCTGACAGATACGCAGTATTTT,CADLTDTQYF
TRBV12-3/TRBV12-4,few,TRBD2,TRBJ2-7,TGTGCCAGCAGTTCCCAAGCGGGGGGGGTCTACGAGCAGTACTTC,CASSSQAGGVYEQYF
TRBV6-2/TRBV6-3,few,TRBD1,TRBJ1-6,TGTGCCATAAACAGGGGTTGGTATTCACCCCTCCACTTT,CAINRGWYSPLHF
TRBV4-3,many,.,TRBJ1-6,TGCGCCAGCAGCCAAGAGACAAATTACTCACCCCTCCACTTT,CASSQETNYSPLHF
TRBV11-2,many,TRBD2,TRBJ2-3,TGTGCCAGCAGCTTAGAGGACGGGGGGGCAGATACGCAGTATTTT,CASSLEDGGADTQYF
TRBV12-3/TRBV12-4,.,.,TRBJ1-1,TGTGCCAGCACCTTTTGGGGTGCGAACACTGAAGCTTTCTTT,CASTFWGANTEAFF
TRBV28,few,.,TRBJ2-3,TGTGCCAGCACAAGACAGGATGCAACAGATACGCAGTATTTT,CASTRQDATDTQYF
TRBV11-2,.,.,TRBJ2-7,TGTGCCAGCAGCTCCGACAGGGGAGGGACCTACGAGCAGTACTTC,CASSSDRGGTYEQYF
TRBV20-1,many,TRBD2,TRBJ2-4,TGCAGTGCTAGAGGGACTAGCAAAAACATTCAGTACTTC,CSARGTSKNIQYF
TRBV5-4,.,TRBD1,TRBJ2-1,TGTGCCAGCAGCTGGGACAGGGGGCAGCAGTTCTTC,CASSWDRGQQFF
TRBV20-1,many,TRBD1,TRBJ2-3,TGCAGTGCTAGCAAGGGGGCTGAAGATACGCAGTATTTT,CSASKGAEDTQYF
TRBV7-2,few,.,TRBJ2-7,TGTGCCAGCAGCTCCCGGGACCACAGGACCTACGAGCAGTACTTC,CASSSRDHRTYEQYF
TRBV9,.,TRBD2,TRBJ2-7,TGTGCCAGCGGCGCGGGGGGCTACGAGCAGTACTTC,CASGAGGYEQYF
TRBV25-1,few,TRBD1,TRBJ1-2,TGTGCCAGCAGGACCGGGACAGAAAATGGCTACACCTTC,CASRTGTENGYTF
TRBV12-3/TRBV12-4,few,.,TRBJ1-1,TGTGCCAGCAGTTCCAACCCCCAGGGGACTGAAGCTTTCTTT,CASSSNPQGTEAFF
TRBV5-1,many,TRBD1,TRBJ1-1,TGCGCCAGCAGCTTGGTAGGGACAGGGGTGCGAAAGGGGAACACTGAAGCTTTCTTT,CASSLVGTGVRKGNTEAFF
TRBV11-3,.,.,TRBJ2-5,TGTGCCAGCAGCGAGGGAGGGACAGGTGGGGAGACCCAGTACTTC,CASSEGGTGGETQYF
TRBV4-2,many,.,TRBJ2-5,TGTGCCAGCAGCCAAGATCCGAGGGAGACCCAGTACTTC,CASSQDPRETQYF